This T cell receptor beta chain was sequenced for a study of spatial heterogeneity in lung cancer. Within the sample, this clonotype is medium-sized. This CDR3 is built from 16 residues. Looked up from germline, CDR1 is SGHNT and CDR2 is YYREEE (reference sequence). With 4 bases removed from V and 7 bases from J, the gap between germline ends came to 21 bases. Sample time point: sample taken at primary tumor resection. TCRs were sequenced from unsorted whole RNA of tumor, nontumor lung or PBMC. From the 5' RACE reads, TCRdb called clonotypes with MiXCR, one entry per CDR3 protein. Of around 11,000 distinct CDR3 sequences listed, around 22% are singletons.

The chain is built from TRBV5-4 and TRBJ2-1, with D perhaps matching TRBD2 (5 bases). This clonotype was sampled from a female donor with early-stage non-small cell lung cancer. The sequences come from PBMCs, collected at surgery. CDR3 nucleotide sequence: TGTGCCAGCAGCCCCCCCGGGGTATTGTCTATTAATGAGCAGTTCTTC. This gives the protein CASSPPGVLSINEQFF.